Listed here are 20 T cell receptor beta chains from one sample, sequenced in a study of blood T cell repertoires in COVID-19. Sequencing used immunoSEQ multiplex PCR; TCRdb keeps in-frame clones, though not all of them. The sample consists of approximately 390,000 clones, around nine tenths of them appearing once. The sequenced material came from PBMCs or T cells enriched from blood (not recorded which). Source of these receptors: a woman in her 50s who had recovered from COVID-19.

The chain joins TRBV12-5 to TRBJ2-5; D is uncertain. This CDR3 is built from 12 residues. The V gene's germline CDR1 is LGHNT and CDR2 FRNRAP. V shed 2 bases and J shed 5 bases, with 6 bases lying between them. The CDR3 nucleotides are TGTGCTAGTGGTTTGAGCTTGGAGACCCAGTACTTC. Translation gives CASGLSLETQYF.

A single count supports this clone. This chain links TRBV7-8 with TRBJ2-7; maybe TRBD1 (6 bases). The V and J ends lost 7 bases and 4 bases respectively, with 17 bases between them. The germline gives CDR1 SGHVS, CDR2 FQNEAQ. The CDR3 runs 14 residues. In nucleotides, the CDR3 is TGTGCCAGCAACTCCGGGACAAGGACTTACGAGCAGTACTTC. Protein sequence: CASNSGTRTYEQYF.

The rearrangement uses TRBV19 and TRBJ2-1; TRBD1 matches 9 bases. Trimming took 6 bases from V and 9 from J; bases not matched to a gene: 21. This CDR3 region has 18 residues. Germline V lookup: CDR1 LNHDA, CDR2 SQIVND (reference sequence). The CDR3 region has the DNA TGTGCCAGTAGCAAATACAGGGGGCCGGGACCGGGGTCTAGTGAGCAGTTCTTC. Translated: CASSKYRGPGPGSSEQFF.

This chain joins TRBV4-3 and TRBJ1-1, with a tentative D call TRBD1 (5 bases). Germline V gene sequence: CDR1 LGHNA, CDR2 YSLEER. The CDR3 sequence is 16 residues long. The germline V and J ends were trimmed by 0 bases and 4 bases, with 15 bases remaining between them. CDR3 nucleotides: TGCGCCAGCAGCCAAGAGAGTGTCAGGGTGATCACTGAAGCTTTCTTT. Protein product: CASSQESVRVITEAFF.

The genes are TRBV13 and TRBJ1-4; D unclear. Trimming shortened V by 0 bases and J by 8 bases, and 7 bases separated the two germline ends. The CDR3 has 13 amino acids. CDR1 PRHDT and CDR2 FYEKMQ come from the germline V gene (reference sequence). The CDR3 DNA reads as TGTGCCAGCAGCTTAGGATTGACAGAAAAACTGTTTTTT. This gives the protein CASSLGLTEKLFF. Full variable domain (missing parts from reference TRBV13 and TRBJ1-4): AAGVIQSPRHLIKEKRETATLKCYPIPRHDTVYWYQQGPGQDPQFLISFYEKMQSDKGSIPDRFSAQQFSDYHSELNMSSLELGDSALYFCASSLGLTEKLFFGSGTQLSVL.

The gene calls are TRBV18 and TRBJ1-2; 7 nucleotides align to TRBD1. The V gene end was trimmed by 2 bases and the J gene end by 3 bases; junction bases not matched to a gene: 6. The CDR3 has 15 residues. The germline V gene has CDR1 KGHSH and CDR2 LQKENI. CDR3 in DNA: TGTGCCAGCTCACCAAACTACAGGGGTGACTATGGCTACACCTTC. Translation: CASSPNYRGDYGYTF.

V gene TRBV6-5 combines with J gene TRBJ1-1; no clear D. The ends were cut back, 5 bases at V and 1 base at J, with 8 bases in the middle. Germline V gene data show CDR1 as MNHEY and CDR2 as SVGAGI. The CDR3 totals 13 residues. CDR3 nucleotide sequence: TGTGCCAGCAGTCTTTCGGGGAACACTGAAGCTTTCTTT. It translates to CASSLSGNTEAFF.

This chain connects TRBV5-4 to TRBJ2-7, with 10 bases matching TRBD2. V was pared by 2 bases and J by 2 bases, with 4 bases of the junction left unmatched. The CDR3 totals 15 residues. CDR1 and CDR2 (germline): SGHNT, YYREEE (reference sequence). The CDR3 spells CASSFQAGGPYEQYF. For the CDR3, the DNA is TGTGCCAGCAGCTTCCAAGCGGGGGGGCCCTACGAGCAGTACTTC.

The chain carries TRBV6-2 or TRBV6-3 and TRBJ2-7, with TRBD2 as a possible D gene (5 bases). CDR3 length: 15 residues. Germline CDR1 MNHEY, CDR2 SVGEGT. The V gene lost 6 bases and the J gene lost 0 bases, with 15 bases spanning the gap. The CDR3 DNA is TGTGCCAGCAGCCCAGGACTCACCACCTCCTACGAGCAGTACTTC. Amino acids: CASSPGLTTSYEQYF.

A single count supports this clone. This chain joins TRBV27 and TRBJ2-7; 9 bases line up with TRBD1. CDR1 and CDR2 from the germline V gene are MNHEY and SMNVEV (reference sequence). Germline trimming cut 7 bases from V and 6 bases from J; bases unmatched to any gene: 7. This CDR3 contains 13 residues. CDR3 sequence: CASTLTGGGEQYF. CDR3 DNA: TGTGCCAGCACCTTAACAGGGGGCGGCGAGCAGTACTTC.

The chain couples TRBV6-1 to TRBJ1-2, with 8 nucleotides matching TRBD1. V gave up 4 bases and J gave up 5 bases; unmatched junction bases: 15. The CDR3 contains 17 residues. Germline lookup yields CDR1 MNHNS and CDR2 SASEGT. The CDR3 DNA reads as TGTGCCAGCAGTGTACTGACAGGGGCGTTCCATAGTTATGGCTACACCTTC. Protein product: CASSVLTGAFHSYGYTF.

V usage is TRBV9 and J usage is TRBJ2-4; D possibly corresponds to TRBD2 (7 bases). CDR3 length: 17 residues. V lost 3 bases, J lost 3 bases, and 19 bases lay in between. Germline V CDR1 and CDR2: SGDLS, YYNGEE. The CDR3 reads CASSALGGPDVKNIQYF. CDR3 nucleotide sequence: TGTGCCAGCAGCGCGCTCGGGGGGCCGGACGTCAAAAACATTCAGTACTTC.

This clone is a singleton in its sample. This chain joins TRBV4-3 and TRBJ2-4, with 14 bases matching TRBD2. The CDR3 contains 20 residues. Germline V CDR1 and CDR2: LGHNA, YSLEER. The J segment lost 0 bases and the V segment lost 3 bases, leaving 10 bases of the junction unmatched. As DNA, the CDR3 is TGCGCCAGCAGCCACGGACTAGCGGGGGGCCGGGCAATAGCCAAAAACATTCAGTACTTC. Amino acid sequence: CASSHGLAGGRAIAKNIQYF.

J is TRBJ1-5 and V is TRBV12-3 or TRBV12-4; 7 bases are a match to TRBD1. Losses at the gene ends were 7 bases for V and 6 bases for J; bases not matched to a gene: 3. The CDR3 loop spans 12 amino acids. The CDR3 DNA is TGTGCCAGCACCTCAGGGGGTCAGCCCCAGCATTTT. Translating gives CASTSGGQPQHF.

The chain couples TRBV11-3 to TRBJ2-3; TRBD1 is a possible D gene (5 bases). V was cut by 0 bases and J by 5 bases, with 12 bases left in between. The CDR3 covers 15 residues. Germline V gives CDR1 SGHNT, CDR2 YENEEA. The CDR3 DNA follows: TGTGCCAGCAGCTTAGAGGGCAGGGAACAAGATACGCAGTATTTT. Translation gives CASSLEGREQDTQYF.

In this sample, this clone turned up a few times. The V gene is TRBV5-1, the J gene TRBJ1-3, with unresolved D. Trimming stripped 6 bases from V and 1 base from J, with 2 bases between. This CDR3 is 11 amino acids long. CDR1 is SGHRS and CDR2 is YFSETQ in the germline V gene. Written as DNA, the CDR3 is TGCGCCAGCACGTCTGGAAACACCATATATTTT. Encoded protein: CASTSGNTIYF.

This rearrangement joins TRBV2 to TRBJ1-5; 9 bases map to TRBD1. The CDR3 runs 17 residues. CDR1 and CDR2 (germline): SNHLY, FYNNEI. J gave up 0 bases and V 6 bases, and 9 bases lay outside the gene matches. CDR3 nucleotides: TGTGCCAGCAGCTTCCGGGACAGGGTGTATAGCAATCAGCCCCAGCATTTT. It yields the protein CASSFRDRVYSNQPQHF.

V usage is TRBV14 and J usage is TRBJ1-6; possibly TRBD1 for D (6 bases). This CDR3 region has 15 residues. From germline, CDR1 is SGHDN and CDR2 FVKESK. V was shortened by 3 bases and J by 7 bases, with 13 bases between the two germline ends. The CDR3 region has the DNA TGTGCCAGCAGCCACGTAGGGCAGGGGAATTCACCCCTCCACTTT. This codes for CASSHVGQGNSPLHF.

V usage is TRBV15 and J usage is TRBJ1-2; TRBD1 matches 7 bases. J lost 4 bases, V lost 6 bases, and 8 bases had no gene match. This CDR3 contains 14 residues. Germline CDR1 reads LNHNV; CDR2 reads YYDKDF (reference sequence). CDR3 sequence reads: CATRGDSLPYGYTF. The CDR3 DNA reads TGTGCCACCAGAGGGGACAGCCTCCCCTATGGCTACACCTTC.

The chain uses TRBV19 and TRBJ1-2, with D unclear. This CDR3 region has 12 residues. The V end was cut by 10 bases, the J end by 4 bases, with 13 bases between. CDR1 is LNHDA, CDR2 SQIVND, per germline (reference sequence). Here the CDR3 reads CATSRGSYGYTF. The CDR3 nucleotides are TGTGCCACGTCCCGAGGCTCCTATGGCTACACCTTC. Combining the CDR3 with reference TRBV19 and TRBJ1-2 gives the whole variable domain DGGITQSPKYLFRKEGQNVTLSCEQNLNHDAMYWYRQDPGQGLRLIYYSQIVNDFQKGDIAEGYSVSREKKESFPLTVTSAQKNPTAFYLCATSRGSYGYTFGSGTRLTVV.